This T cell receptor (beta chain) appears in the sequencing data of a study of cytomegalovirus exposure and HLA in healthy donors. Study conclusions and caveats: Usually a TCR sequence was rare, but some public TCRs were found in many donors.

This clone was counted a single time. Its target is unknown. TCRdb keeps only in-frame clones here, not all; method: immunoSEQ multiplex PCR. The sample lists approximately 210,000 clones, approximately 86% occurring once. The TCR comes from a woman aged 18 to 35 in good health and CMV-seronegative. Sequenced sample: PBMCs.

The CDR3 nucleotides are TGTGCCAGCAGCCTCGTGGACAGGGGGCGCAGGGAGCAGTACTTC. It codes for CASSLVDRGRREQYF. The chain combines TRBV11-2 with TRBJ2-7; TRBD1 matches at 11 bases. With 5 bases clipped from V and 7 bases from J, the junction kept 10 bases outside the gene matches. Germline V gene data show CDR1 as SGHAT and CDR2 as FQNNGV. The CDR3 loop spans 15 amino acids.